The 32 T cell receptor beta chains below come from one sample, sequenced in a study of cytotoxic CD8 clonotypes in ibrutinib-treated CLL. TCRdb keeps only in-frame clones here, not all; method: immunoSEQ multiplex PCR. The sample lists fewer than 400,000 clones, under 70% seen once, with 6% to 6.5% in the top ten. Sequences were derived from PBMCs, sampled after 36 months of ibrutinib treatment. These receptors came from a human donor with chronic lymphocytic leukemia.

This chain links TRBV2 with TRBJ2-5; 12 positions agree with TRBD2. This CDR3 is built from 15 residues. V lost 5 bases and J lost 7; bases outside the gene matches: 8. Germline V lookup: CDR1 SNHLY, CDR2 FYNNEI. CDR3 region: CASSLAGGLGGTQYF. CDR3 DNA: TGTGCCAGCAGTCTAGCGGGAGGGCTGGGGGGGACCCAGTACTTC.

The sample holds a few counts of this clone. The rearrangement links TRBV7-2 to TRBJ1-1; 8 bases fit TRBD1. Unmatched junction bases numbered 3, after V lost 2 bases and J lost 4 bases. This CDR3 spans 14 amino acids. From germline, CDR1 is SGHTA and CDR2 FQGNSA. The CDR3 protein is CASSLIGQGTEAFF. Written as DNA, the CDR3 is TGTGCCAGCAGCTTAATAGGACAGGGCACTGAAGCTTTCTTT.

The chain recombines TRBV5-4 with TRBJ2-1; 7 bases fit TRBD1. Germline V gives CDR1 SGHNT, CDR2 YYREEE (reference sequence). J gave up 3 bases and V 4 bases, and 10 bases lay outside the gene matches. The CDR3 has 16 residues. CDR3 residues: CASSTSGQVDYNEQFF. The CDR3 DNA follows: TGTGCCAGCAGCACAAGCGGACAGGTAGACTACAATGAGCAGTTCTTC.

The V call is TRBV27, the J call TRBJ2-2; D is perhaps TRBD1 or TRBD2 (7 bases each). Germline CDR1 MNHEY, CDR2 SMNVEV (reference sequence). The CDR3 is 17 residues long. Trimming shortened V by 7 bases and J by 2 bases, and 20 bases separated the two germline ends. The CDR3, as DNA: TGTGCCAGCAATCCCAGGGGGGGGACAATAAACACCGGGGAGCTGTTTTTT. Translating it yields CASNPRGGTINTGELFF.

V and J are TRBV6-5 and TRBJ1-5, with 9 bases identical to TRBD1. The CDR3 length is 14 residues. The J segment lost 7 bases and the V segment lost 5 bases, leaving 6 bases of the junction unmatched. Germline V gene data show CDR1 as MNHEY and CDR2 as SVGAGI. The CDR3 DNA is TGTGCCAGCAGTCCCGGACAGGGGAGACAGCCCCAGCATTTT. It specifies CASSPGQGRQPQHF.

The gene calls are TRBV5-4 and TRBJ1-2; D may be TRBD1 (5 bases). Trimming took off 1 base at V and 8 bases at J, with 15 bases between the two ends. Per germline, CDR1 SGHNT and CDR2 YYREEE (reference sequence). The CDR3 spans 14 residues. CDR3 sequence reads: CASSLLQGLRGYTF. CDR3 nucleotides: TGTGCCAGCAGCTTGCTGCAGGGCTTACGAGGCTACACCTTC.

The rearrangement uses TRBV4-1 and TRBJ1-5; D is ambiguous. Trimming took 1 base from V and 6 from J, leaving 10 bases between them. Looked up from germline, CDR1 is MGHRA and CDR2 is YSYEKL. CDR3 length: 14 residues. This CDR3 reads CASSQVSGSQPQHF. As DNA, the CDR3 is TGCGCCAGCAGCCAAGTATCGGGATCTCAGCCCCAGCATTTT.

The chain has TRBV11-3 and TRBJ2-1; no clear D. The germline V and J ends were trimmed by 3 bases and 4 bases, with 4 bases remaining between them. CDR1 and CDR2 (germline): SGHNT, YENEEA. The CDR3 is 12 residues long. The CDR3 sequence is CASSLGYNEQFF. CDR3 bases: TGTGCCAGCAGCTTGGGGTACAATGAGCAGTTCTTC.

The sample holds a few counts of this clone. The chain carries TRBV7-9 and TRBJ2-5, with D possibly matching TRBD2 (5 bases). This CDR3 contains 12 residues. V was pared by 9 bases and J by 5 bases, with 13 bases between. CDR1 and CDR2 from the germline V gene are SEHNR and FQNEAQ (reference sequence). The chain's CDR3 is CASEPPGETQYF. The CDR3 nucleotides are TGTGCCAGTGAACCTCCGGGGGAGACCCAGTACTTC.

Concerning this clone: A junction end diverges from the germline sequence, so it may reflect a read error. Other DNA sequences from this sample encode an identical CDR3 as well. This chain connects TRBV6-5 to TRBJ1-2; D unresolved. CDR3 length: 11 residues. Germline values: CDR1 MNHEY, CDR2 SVGAGI. CDR3 sequence: CASSDSYGYTF. The CDR3, as DNA: TGTGCCAGCAGTGACTCCTATGGCTACACCTTC.

J is TRBJ2-3 and V is TRBV5-1; D uncertain. With 1 base removed from V and 4 bases from J, the gap between germline ends came to 4 bases. Germline CDR1 SGHRS, CDR2 YFSETQ. The CDR3 spans 12 residues. CDR3 residues: CASSLLSDTQYF. The CDR3 DNA is TGCGCCAGCAGCTTGCTCTCAGATACGCAGTATTTT.

The chain combines TRBV13 with TRBJ2-7; no firm D call. V was shortened by 5 bases and J by 6 bases, with 8 bases between the two germline ends. Per germline, CDR1 PRHDT and CDR2 FYEKMQ (reference sequence). The CDR3 is 11 amino acids. CDR3: CASSMGPEQYF. Written as DNA, the CDR3 is TGTGCCAGCAGCATGGGCCCCGAGCAGTACTTC. Full variable domain (remainder filled in from reference TRBV13 and TRBJ2-7): AAGVIQSPRHLIKEKRETATLKCYPIPRHDTVYWYQQGPGQDPQFLISFYEKMQSDKGSIPDRFSAQQFSDYHSELNMSSLELGDSALYFCASSMGPEQYFGPGTRLTVT.

Remarks on this clone: One end of the junction varies from germline; a read error may be responsible. The chain is built from TRBV6-5 and TRBJ1-5, with a tentative D call TRBD1 (5 bases). The CDR3 has 14 residues. Germline V gene lookup returns CDR1 MNHEY and CDR2 SVGAGI. The CDR3 region is CAISESSGNQPQHF. In DNA form, the CDR3 reads TGTGCCATCAGTGAGTCGTCAGGGAATCAGCCCCAGCATTTT.

The chain couples TRBV2 to TRBJ2-7; maybe TRBD2 (5 bases). The CDR3 contains 15 residues. Trimming shortened V by 6 bases and J by 0 bases, and 15 bases separated the two germline ends. Germline V gene data show CDR1 as SNHLY and CDR2 as FYNNEI. DNA for the CDR3: TGTGCCAGCAGCGGGATTGGGAGAACCTCCTACGAGCAGTACTTC. Protein sequence: CASSGIGRTSYEQYF.

This clone was found a few times. At the DNA level, this CDR3 is encoded by other sequences in the same sample as well. The CDR3 bases are TGTGCCAGTAGTACTGGTCGGACAGGTATATTAGAAGCTTTCTTT. Its translation is CASSTGRTGILEAFF. The genes are TRBV19 and TRBJ1-1; 7 bases fit TRBD1. The CDR3 covers 15 residues. CDR1 and CDR2 from the germline V gene are LNHDA and SQIVND (reference sequence). The trim removed 4 bases at V and 8 bases at J, leaving 13 bases unmatched. Complete variable domain (other parts from reference TRBV19 and TRBJ1-1): DGGITQSPKYLFRKEGQNVTLSCEQNLNHDAMYWYRQDPGQGLRLIYYSQIVNDFQKGDIAEGYSVSREKKESFPLTVTSAQKNPTAFYLCASSTGRTGILEAFFGQGTRLTVV.

V is TRBV20-1 and J is TRBJ2-1; no clear D. V was trimmed by 5 bases and J by 10 bases, leaving 12 bases between them. The CDR3 totals 11 residues. The V gene's germline CDR1 is DFQATT and CDR2 SNEGSKA (reference sequence). CDR3 loop: CSAPLDPEQFF. In nucleotides, the CDR3 is TGCAGTGCTCCGCTGGACCCGGAGCAGTTCTTC.

This clone has a handful of counts. The chain links TRBV19 to TRBJ1-5; 7 bases are shared with TRBD1. With V trimmed by 9 bases and J by 7 bases, 6 bases remained unmatched. Germline-derived CDR1 and CDR2 are LNHDA and SQIVND (reference sequence). The CDR3 is made up of 12 amino acids. Here the CDR3 reads CASRDSGQPQHF. CDR3 in DNA: TGTGCCAGCAGGGACAGTGGGCAGCCCCAGCATTTT.

This clone was detected a few times. The chain combines TRBV7-2 with TRBJ2-7, with 7 bases lining up with TRBD2. Germline V gene lookup returns CDR1 SGHTA and CDR2 FQGNSA. V dropped 5 bases and J dropped 0; count of bases not matched to a gene: 7. The CDR3 totals 15 residues. The CDR3 here is CASSQDGGSSYEQYF. DNA for the CDR3: TGTGCCAGCAGCCAAGACGGGGGGAGCTCCTACGAGCAGTACTTC.

CDR3 amino acids: CASSGQGASYGYTF. The CDR3 DNA reads as TGTGCCAGCAGTGGACAGGGGGCGAGCTATGGCTACACCTTC. This chain connects TRBV7-3 to TRBJ1-2; 11 bases agree with TRBD1. CDR1 and CDR2 (germline): SGHTA, FQGTGA. CDR3 length equals 14 residues. The trim removed 6 bases at V and 4 bases at J, leaving 4 bases unmatched. The variable domain in full, with the rest retrieved from reference TRBV7-3 and TRBJ1-2, is GAGVSQTPSNKVTEKGKYVELRCDPISGHTALYWYRQSLGQGPEFLIYFQGTGAADDSGLPNDRFFAVRPEGSVSTLKIQRTERGDSAVYLCASSGQGASYGYTFGSGTRLTVV.

The chain joins TRBV15 to TRBJ2-2, with 9 bases lining up with TRBD1. The CDR3 is 14 residues long. The V gene's germline CDR1 is LNHNV and CDR2 YYDKDF (reference sequence). J lost 6 bases, V lost 8 bases, and 7 bases had no gene match. Here the CDR3 reads CATRGTGRAGELFF. In DNA, the CDR3 is TGTGCCACCCGAGGGACAGGGAGGGCCGGGGAGCTGTTTTTT.

This clone was detected only once. CDR3 region: CASSPGQGSQETQYF. In DNA, the CDR3 is TGTGCCAGCAGCCCGGGACAGGGCTCCCAAGAGACCCAGTACTTC. The rearrangement joins TRBV5-6 to TRBJ2-5; 9 bases are shared with TRBD1. This CDR3 has 15 residues. V trimming: 4 bases; J trimming: 1 base; junction bases outside the gene matches: 5. Germline CDR1 reads SGHDT; CDR2 reads YYEEEE.

This chain uses TRBV29-1 with TRBJ2-2, with no clear D. This CDR3 spans 15 amino acids. Deletions cut 6 bases from V and 0 bases from J, with 14 bases between. CDR1 and CDR2 (germline): SQVTM, ANQGSEA. This CDR3 reads CSVGTRLANTGELFF. For the CDR3, the DNA is TGCAGCGTCGGAACCCGACTGGCGAACACCGGGGAGCTGTTTTTT.

The J gene is TRBJ2-7, the V gene TRBV7-2; 9 bases fit TRBD1. The length of the CDR3 is 14 residues. V was pared by 2 bases and J by 7 bases, with 6 bases of the junction left unmatched. CDR1 and CDR2 from the germline V gene are SGHTA and FQGNSA. CDR3 coding DNA: TGTGCCAGCAGCTTACGGACAGGGGCGCGGGAGCAGTACTTC. Its protein is CASSLRTGAREQYF.

The chain combines TRBV7-6 with TRBJ2-3, with TRBD1 identical over 7 bases. Per the germline V gene, CDR1 is SGHVS and CDR2 is FNYEAQ. Trimming at V came to 5 bases and at J to 3 bases, leaving 11 bases not matched to a gene. This CDR3 is 16 amino acids long. The CDR3 reads CASSPRTGQRTDTQYF. DNA of the CDR3: TGTGCCAGCAGCCCTCGGACAGGACAGAGAACAGATACGCAGTATTTT.

The V gene is TRBV11-2, the J gene TRBJ1-6, with D maybe TRBD1 (5 bases). This CDR3 region has 17 residues. V gave up 5 bases and J gave up 18 bases, with 32 bases separating them. Per the germline V gene, CDR1 is SGHAT and CDR2 is FQNNGV. The CDR3 coding sequence is TGTGCCAGCAGCCCCATCCCCTTTCCCGGGACGGCGGCGTGGGCCCACTTT. This encodes CASSPIPFPGTAAWAHF.

This clone was picked up a small number of times. The chain joins TRBV7-2 to TRBJ2-7; D remains unclear. V was shortened by 6 bases and J by 2 bases, with 11 bases between the two germline ends. This CDR3 spans 13 amino acids. CDR1 is SGHTA, CDR2 FQGNSA, per germline. The CDR3 DNA sequence: TGTGCCAGCAGTTACCTCTCGGCCTACGAGCAGTACTTC. Translated: CASSYLSAYEQYF.

The chain couples TRBV14 to TRBJ2-1; possibly TRBD2 for D (6 bases). V lost 1 base and J 10 bases, leaving 17 bases between the germline ends. CDR1 and CDR2 (germline): SGHDN, FVKESK. The CDR3 extends over 15 amino acids. CDR3 coding DNA: TGTGCCAGCAGCCAAGGCGGCGGGGCCTTTTGGGAGCAGTTCTTC. This encodes CASSQGGGAFWEQFF.

The chain is built from TRBV2 and TRBJ1-1, with D possibly TRBD1 on 6 matching bases. The CDR3 extends over 12 amino acids. CDR1 is SNHLY and CDR2 is FYNNEI in the germline V gene. V was trimmed by 8 bases and J by 4 bases, leaving 11 bases between them. CDR3 sequence (DNA): TGTGCCAGCCACAGGGAGGGCACTGAAGCTTTCTTT. This encodes CASHREGTEAFF.

The J gene is TRBJ2-7, the V gene TRBV18; D is unclear. This CDR3 region has 13 residues. Trimming stripped 0 bases from V and 7 bases from J, with 10 bases between. In germline, CDR1 is KGHSH, CDR2 LQKENI. The CDR3 loop is CASSPPRSWEQYF. The CDR3 DNA sequence: TGTGCCAGCTCACCACCGAGATCCTGGGAGCAGTACTTC.

The table lists this clone with a few counts. The chain combines TRBV28 with TRBJ2-7, with 9 bases lining up with TRBD2. Germline V gene data show CDR1 as MDHEN and CDR2 as SYDVKM. CDR3 length: 13 residues. V shed 5 bases and J 3 bases; nucleotides not matched to a gene: 2. CDR3 coding DNA: TGTGCCAGCAGTCAGACTAGCGGCTACGAGCAGTACTTC. This gives the protein CASSQTSGYEQYF.

The CDR3 coding sequence is TGTGCCAGCAGCCAGGGCAGGGTTTGGGACACTGAAGCTTTCTTT. Translation gives CASSQGRVWDTEAFF. The chain employs TRBV14 and TRBJ1-1, with a possible D match to TRBD1 (5 bases). Trimming removed 3 bases at V and 3 bases at J, with 14 bases between. Germline CDR1 SGHDN, CDR2 FVKESK. There are 15 residues in the CDR3.

In its sample, this clone was seen a few times. This rearrangement joins TRBV4-2 to TRBJ2-7; D is ambiguous. V was trimmed by 3 bases and J by 0 bases, leaving 18 bases between them. CDR3 length equals 17 residues. The germline V gene has CDR1 LGHNA and CDR2 YNFKEQ. The CDR3 DNA follows: TGTGCCAGCAGCCATTTCGCTCGCCCTTATAGCTCCTACGAGCAGTACTTC. The encoded protein is CASSHFARPYSSYEQYF.